This T cell receptor (beta chain) was sequenced during a study of vaccination and CD4 T cells after COVID-19 (dated by TCRdb to about 2022). For the study in its entirety: SARS-CoV-2 positivity had been established in the convalescent patients by nasal swab PCR, and mild disease was recorded in nine of these patients and severe disease in one. The convalescent cohort included six males and four females, with two Hispanic individuals, seven Caucasians, two Asians and one multiracial person. Two doses of either the Pfizer-BioNTech BNT162b2 vaccine (n=8) or the Moderna mRNA-1273 vaccine (n=2) were administered to participants. Post-COVID blood samples were collected from convalescent patients a median of about 92 days after diagnosis, with a range of about 35 to 161 days. Post-vaccine blood samples were obtained a median of around 67 days after the second vaccine dose, with a range of about 13 to 241 days. The cultures were stimulated with overlapping spike peptide pools from SARS-CoV-2 and from the common cold coronaviruses HCoV-NL63, HCoV-OC43 and HCoV-229E. As controls, cultures received a CEFX viral epitope pool (the positive control), an HIV-1 Nef peptide pool (the negative control), or no peptide at all. In approximately ten COVID-19 convalescent patients and a few infection-naive healthy vaccine recipients, the spike-specific CD4+ TCR repertoire before mRNA vaccination was compared with the repertoire after mRNA vaccination. The paper's findings and limits, for the study overall: The median count of SARS-CoV-2-reactive clonotypes went up from approximately 20 after infection to about 41 after vaccination, although the change was not significant. Among the post-vaccine SARS-CoV-2-reactive clones in convalescent patients, a median roughly 85% showed up only after vaccination, which suggests vaccine-specific priming. Only a relatively small number of convalescent patients were included in the study, and early timepoints following natural infection were not analyzed. Of the vaccine-specific clones found in convalescent patients, nearly all (304 of 307) were mono-reactive for SARS-CoV-2 spike instead of being cross-reactive with common cold coronaviruses.

The treatment or condition label on this specimen signifies: 10-day PBMC culture with coronavirus spike peptide pools or control peptides (ViraFEST assay). The study used the ViraFEST assay, which expanded antigen-specific T cells with peptide pools and then identified expanded clonotypes by TCR sequencing. The convalescent patients' positive SARS-CoV-2 PCR tests were from March to December 2020, which was before the Alpha, Beta and Delta variants emerged in the United States. PBMCs were cultured at around 2 million per well in IMDM supplemented with 5% human AB serum and about 10 IU/ml IL-2, with around 10 ug/ml peptide pools added. On days 3 and 7, half of the culture medium was replaced with fresh IL-2-containing medium. Once the cells had been in culture for around ten days, the EasySep CD4+ T cell isolation kit was used to isolate CD4+ T cells by negative selection. Ficoll-Paque Plus gradient centrifugation was used to isolate PBMCs from whole blood, and the isolated PBMCs were then either used fresh or cryopreserved at -140C. Triplicate wells were generally used for each culture condition.

Library preparation was by PCR. At the Johns Hopkins FTIC core, DNA from the cultured CD4+ T cells underwent TCR sequencing with the Oncomine TCR Beta short-read assay. The QIAamp micro DNA kit was used to extract genomic DNA from the cultured CD4+ T cells. Oncomine TCR Beta libraries from cultured CD4+ T cells were pooled using unique dual indexes and sequenced on an Illumina iSeq 100. As for the authors' bioinformatics: Non-productive sequences were removed, and CDR3s that did not start with C, did not end with F or W, or were shorter than 7 amino acids were discarded. The MANAFEST web application identified antigen-specific clonotypes by comparing peptide-stimulated wells against reference wells and other culture wells. Positive clones required FDR below 0.05, an odds ratio above 5, and productive frequency above 0.1% in at least two of three replicate wells. Clonotypes that were significantly expanded in both SARS-CoV-2 spike wells and at least one common cold coronavirus spike condition were defined as cross-reactive. CDR3 homology was assessed with Levenshtein distances (stringdist) and unrooted phylogenetic trees (ape) in R version 3.6.1. The public sequencing data were trimmed at Q25 with fastp and processed into clonotypes with MiXCR by TCRdb, which kept only in-frame beta chains. One record per CDR3 amino acid sequence lists the most common genes and DNA. These V and J calls are TCRdb output, not the study's own analysis. This sample holds about 20,000 distinct CDR3 sequences; approximately 56% were observed only once. 8% to 9.5% of the sample is held by the ten biggest clonotypes.

Of note for this clonotype: This clone's antigen is unknown. Base-call qualities are not available, and no considerably larger clone is one nucleotide away.

Taken from cysteine to phenylalanine, the CDR3 has 14 residues. CDR3 DNA only is kept here, 42 bases in frame from base 1. V was cut back by 6 bases and J by 6 bases, leaving a gap of 14 bases between them. CDR1 and CDR2, looked up from the germline V gene, are MNHNS and SASEGT. This receptor was obtained from a human donor who had recovered from COVID-19. This chain is built from TRBV6-1 and TRBJ2-2; no D segment can be confidently identified. The sequencing here drew on CD4+ T cells from blood, cultured in vitro, taken after SARS-CoV-2 vaccination. CDR3 sequence: CASSPTQGPGELFF. The DNA sequence is as follows: TGTGCCAGCAGCCCAACACAAGGTCCCGGGGAGCTGTTTTTT.